The rows below give T cell receptor beta chains drawn from one sample of a study of T cell changes during pregnancy in multiple sclerosis. Sequenced by immunoSEQ multiplex PCR; TCRdb stores in-frame clones only, minus some. The sample contains 75,000 to 95,000 clones, around 92% of which appear only once. The sample in question was peripheral blood, obtained after pregnancy. The receptors come from a female donor with multiple sclerosis, enrolled in a pregnancy study. CDR3s include the opening cysteine and the closing phenylalanine or tryptophan. A D gene is named only where the DNA matches it firmly. Not all rows give a size; the values are once, few, many and, for expanded clones, a class.

cdr3_nt: TGTGCCAGCAGCCCCATACCCCGTTTAGCGGGAGGGCCGGGAAATACGCAGTATTTT; cdr3_aa: CASSPIPRLAGGPGNTQYF; j_call: TRBJ2-3; clone_size: once; d_call: TRBD2; v_call: TRBV7-9
cdr3_nt: TGTGCCAGCAGTCGCTTGGGACTAGGGGACACCGGGGAGCTGTTTTTT; cdr3_aa: CASSRLGLGDTGELFF; j_call: TRBJ2-2; clone_size: NA; d_call: TRBD2; v_call: TRBV27
cdr3_nt: TGTGCCAGCAGCTTAGCGGTAGGGGGCTCGGGCTACACCTTC; cdr3_aa: CASSLAVGGSGYTF; j_call: TRBJ1-2; clone_size: NA; d_call: TRBD1; v_call: TRBV7-6
cdr3_nt: TGTGCCACCAGCAGAGTTAGAGGGGAGGGGACTGAAGCTTTCTTT; cdr3_aa: CATSRVRGEGTEAFF; j_call: TRBJ1-1; clone_size: NA; d_call: NA; v_call: TRBV15
cdr3_nt: TGTGCCAGCAGCTTGGATGGGGGGACCCACACAGATACGCAGTATTTT; cdr3_aa: CASSLDGGTHTDTQYF; j_call: TRBJ2-3; clone_size: NA; d_call: NA; v_call: TRBV5-4
cdr3_nt: TGTGCCAGCAGTTTATACGGGTCTGGGGCCAACGTCCTGACTTTC; cdr3_aa: CASSLYGSGANVLTF; j_call: TRBJ2-6; clone_size: once; d_call: NA; v_call: TRBV2
cdr3_nt: TGTGCCAGCAGCTCCCCGACAGGGTACACTGAAGCTTTCTTT; cdr3_aa: CASSSPTGYTEAFF; j_call: TRBJ1-1; clone_size: once; d_call: TRBD1; v_call: TRBV7-2
cdr3_nt: TGCGCCAGCAGCCCGTGGACAGGAGCCCCCACTGAAGCTTTCTTT; cdr3_aa: CASSPWTGAPTEAFF; j_call: TRBJ1-1; clone_size: NA; d_call: TRBD1; v_call: TRBV5-1
cdr3_nt: TGTGCCTGGAAAAGGTTCCGCCAGGTCGGCACCGGGGAGCTGTTTTTT; cdr3_aa: CAWKRFRQVGTGELFF; j_call: TRBJ2-2; clone_size: NA; d_call: NA; v_call: TRBV30
cdr3_nt: TGTGCCAGCAGCGGACAGGGAAACACCATATATTTT; cdr3_aa: CASSGQGNTIYF; j_call: TRBJ1-3; clone_size: NA; d_call: NA; v_call: TRBV7-9
cdr3_nt: TGTGCCAGCTCACCCAGGACTAGCAGCAGCTCTGGGGCCAACGTCCTGACTTTC; cdr3_aa: CASSPRTSSSSGANVLTF; j_call: TRBJ2-6; clone_size: NA; d_call: TRBD2; v_call: TRBV18
cdr3_nt: TGTGCCAGCTCACCACCGATGGCCGAGACCCAGTACTTC; cdr3_aa: CASSPPMAETQYF; j_call: TRBJ2-5; clone_size: NA; d_call: NA; v_call: TRBV18
cdr3_nt: TGTGCCAGCAGCTACAGTAACACTGAAGCTTTCTTT; cdr3_aa: CASSYSNTEAFF; j_call: TRBJ1-1; clone_size: NA; d_call: NA; v_call: TRBV11-2
cdr3_nt: TGTGCCAGCAGCTCCGAGATCCCCTCCTACGAGCAGTACTTC; cdr3_aa: CASSSEIPSYEQYF; j_call: TRBJ2-7; clone_size: NA; d_call: NA; v_call: TRBV4-2
cdr3_nt: TGCGCCAGCAGTGAGCCCGGGACACCTGAAGCTTTCTTT; cdr3_aa: CASSEPGTPEAFF; j_call: TRBJ1-1; clone_size: once; d_call: NA; v_call: TRBV10-1
cdr3_nt: TGCGCCAGCAGCTTGGACCCTAGCGGGACGAGCACAGATACGCAGTATTTT; cdr3_aa: CASSLDPSGTSTDTQYF; j_call: TRBJ2-3; clone_size: NA; d_call: TRBD2; v_call: TRBV5-1
cdr3_nt: TGTGCCAGCAGCCAGGTACCGGGACAAAACTCCTACGAGCAGTACTTC; cdr3_aa: CASSQVPGQNSYEQYF; j_call: TRBJ2-7; clone_size: once; d_call: NA; v_call: TRBV4-2
cdr3_nt: TGTGCCAGCAGCTTAGAATTAGTCACAGGCGGACCAAACACCGGGGAGCTGTTTTTT; cdr3_aa: CASSLELVTGGPNTGELFF; j_call: TRBJ2-2; clone_size: NA; d_call: NA; v_call: TRBV7-3
cdr3_nt: TGTGCCAGCAGTGGACAGGTCGGACAGCCCCAGCATTTT; cdr3_aa: CASSGQVGQPQHF; j_call: TRBJ1-5; clone_size: NA; d_call: TRBD1; v_call: TRBV6-5
cdr3_nt: TGCGCCAGCAGCTTGGAGACTTTCCCTCCGTCCGAGCAGTACTTC; cdr3_aa: CASSLETFPPSEQYF; j_call: TRBJ2-7; clone_size: NA; d_call: NA; v_call: TRBV5-1
cdr3_nt: TGTGCCAGCAGGACGCCGGGACACCGCTATGGCTACACCTTC; cdr3_aa: CASRTPGHRYGYTF; j_call: TRBJ1-2; clone_size: NA; d_call: NA; v_call: TRBV28
cdr3_nt: TGCGCCAGCAGCTTGGGGGACAGGCCTGAAGCTTTCTTT; cdr3_aa: CASSLGDRPEAFF; j_call: TRBJ1-1; clone_size: NA; d_call: TRBD1; v_call: TRBV5-1